This T cell receptor (beta chain) appears in the sequencing data of a study of cytomegalovirus exposure and HLA in healthy donors. Study in general: Most donors, less than 85% of roughly 400 genotyped, fell in the Caucasian-associated ancestry cluster.

This clone was observed a few times. No antigen is known for it. Everyone who donated was a healthy bone marrow donor. The PCR had 60 Vbeta and 13 Jbeta primers. The method was immunoSEQ multiplex PCR; TCRdb's version includes in-frame clones alone and lacks a portion of them. This table has more than 80,000 clones, 65% to 80% appearing once. Findings and limits, study-wide: Productive rates of about 87% or about 30% were seen for most TCR beta V segments in an earlier analysis. Analyzed later, association rates of TCRs varied across HLA loci, with DRB1 most and HLA-C fewest.

The V and J ends lost 8 bases and 2 bases, in that order; junction bases with no gene match: 7. CDR1 is LNHNV and CDR2 is YYDKDF in the germline V gene (reference sequence). CDR3 length equals 15 residues. Sequencing was performed on PBMCs. The clonotype originates from a female donor in good health and CMV-seropositive. The V gene is TRBV15, the J gene TRBJ2-3; 10 bases line up with TRBD2. The DNA for the CDR3 is TGTGCCACCTCTTCCAGCGGGGGGGCCACAGATACGCAGTATTTT. This sequence encodes CATSSSGGATDTQYF.